Each of the 26 T cell receptor beta chains below was sequenced from the same sample in a study of T cell repertoires in cytomegalovirus infection. TCRdb processed the reads anew with MiXCR; each CDR3 protein has one entry. This table holds about 130,000 distinct CDR3 sequences, 32% found once. No antigen has been assigned to these receptors. Sequenced here: CD8+ T cells from cultured PBMCs, sampled from culture after CMV antigen stimulation. These receptors came from a human donor in good health (CMV status not recorded). Some clones in this sample may be carry-over from other donors' samples.

This chain uses TRBV9 with TRBJ2-5; no clear D. The CDR3 runs to 15 residues. Germline-derived CDR1 and CDR2 are SGDLS and YYNGEE. Trimming removed 0 bases at V and 1 base at J, with 10 bases between. The CDR3 region is CASSVGGRVQETQYF. The DNA of the CDR3 is TGTGCCAGCAGCGTAGGGGGTAGGGTCCAAGAGACCCAGTACTTC.

This clonotype was counted only a few times. In DNA form, the CDR3 reads TGTGCCAGCAGGGAACTTTCTGGGACTAGCGGACAAGAGACCCAGTACTTC. This translates into CASRELSGTSGQETQYF. The J gene is TRBJ2-5, the V gene TRBV27, with 11 bases fitting TRBD2. There are 17 residues in the CDR3. Germline CDR1 is MNHEY and CDR2 is SMNVEV (reference sequence). After removal of 6 bases from V and 2 bases from J, the junction contained 11 bases not matched to a gene.

This chain uses TRBV11-2 with TRBJ2-2; D perhaps matches TRBD1 (6 bases). Trimming cost V 1 base and J 6 bases, with 9 bases left between them. From germline, CDR1 is SGHAT and CDR2 FQNNGV. This CDR3 contains 14 residues. This CDR3 reads CASSLVTGPGELFF. CDR3 bases: TGTGCCAGCAGCTTAGTGACAGGTCCCGGGGAGCTGTTTTTT.

J is TRBJ1-1 and V is TRBV11-3; the D gene is possibly TRBD1 (6 bases). The V end was cut by 6 bases, the J end by 4 bases, with 24 bases between. The CDR3 is 17 residues long. Germline CDR1 is SGHNT and CDR2 is YENEEA. Here the CDR3 DNA reads TGTGCCAGCAGTCCGGATTTGGACAGCCTGACCCGCACTGAAGCTTTCTTT. It codes for CASSPDLDSLTRTEAFF.

The chain couples TRBV3-1 to TRBJ1-6; unclear D gene. Germline CDR1 reads LGHDT; CDR2 reads YNNKEL (reference sequence). Between the trimmed V and J ends, which lost 0 bases and 6 bases, there was a span of 21 bases. The CDR3 is 19 residues long. The CDR3 DNA reads TGTGCCAGCAGCCAAGACGCGGGCAGCGCTTTCCTGGGTAATTCACCCCTCCACTTT. This codes for CASSQDAGSAFLGNSPLHF.

This clonotype was seen ten or more times. CDR3 sequence (DNA): TGTGCCAGCAGTTTAACGAGCAGGAACACTGAAGCTTTCTTT. Its protein is CASSLTSRNTEAFF. V and J are TRBV28 and TRBJ1-1; D is ambiguous. The CDR3 is 14 amino acids. Trimming pared 2 bases from V and 1 base from J, leaving 8 bases between. CDR1 and CDR2 (germline): MDHEN, SYDVKM. The full variable domain, its missing parts supplied by reference TRBV28 and TRBJ1-1, is DVKVTQSSRYLVKRTGEKVFLECVQDMDHENMFWYRQDPGLGLRLIYFSYDVKMKEKGDIPEGYSVSREKKERFSLILESASTNQTSMYLCASSLTSRNTEAFFGQGTRLTVV.

This clonotype has a handful of counts. For the CDR3, the DNA is TGTGCCAGCAGTTTCCCAAATTCAGGGTTGGGGGACAAAAACATTCAGTACTTC. Translated, it gives CASSFPNSGLGDKNIQYF. The chain has TRBV12-3 or TRBV12-4 and TRBJ2-4; D may be TRBD1 or TRBD2 (5 bases each). Trimming took off 3 bases at V and 3 bases at J, with 21 bases between the two ends. The CDR3 has 18 residues.

This clonotype was seen a handful of times. The junction and the germline gene differ at one end; a read error may be behind it. V gene TRBV11-2 combines with J gene TRBJ1-2; no reliable D call. CDR1 is SGHAT, CDR2 FQNNGV, per germline. CDR3 length equals 13 residues. In DNA, the CDR3 is TGTGCCAGCAGCTTGGGTGGATCGTATGACTACACCTTC. It codes for CASSLGGSYDYTF. Complete variable domain (other parts from reference TRBV11-2 and TRBJ1-2): EAGVAQSPRYKIIEKRQSVAFWCNPISGHATLYWYQQILGQGPKLLIQFQNNGVVDDSQLPKDRFSAERLKGVDSTLKIQPAKLEDSAVYLCASSLGGSYDYTFGSGTRLTVV.

This clonotype was detected a few times. The V call is TRBV25-1, the J call TRBJ1-2; D possibly corresponds to TRBD1 (6 bases). CDR3 size: 13 residues. Germline V CDR1 and CDR2: MGHDK, SYGVNS. V was cut by 3 bases and J by 4 bases, with 9 bases left in between. The CDR3 sequence is CASSETGLYGYTF. For the CDR3, the DNA is TGTGCCAGCAGTGAGACAGGACTCTATGGCTACACCTTC.

This clonotype was seen a few times. The V call is TRBV7-7, the J call TRBJ2-3; D ambiguous. Germline V gene sequence: CDR1 SSHAT, CDR2 FNYEAQ (reference sequence). Trimming shortened V by 5 bases and J by 2 bases, and 8 bases separated the two germline ends. CDR3 length: 13 amino acids. CDR3 DNA sequence: TGTGCCAGCAGCCCGAGTCCCACAGATACGCAGTATTTT. It specifies CASSPSPTDTQYF.

This clonotype was detected only a few times. The rearrangement joins TRBV28 to TRBJ1-5, with D maybe TRBD1 (5 bases). Trimming cost V 6 bases and J 0 bases, with 9 bases left between them. The CDR3 totals 14 residues. Germline V gives CDR1 MDHEN, CDR2 SYDVKM. Here the CDR3 DNA reads TGTGCCAGCAGCCTCAGGGATAGCAATCAGCCCCAGCATTTT. The encoded protein is CASSLRDSNQPQHF.

CDR3 sequence: CASSLGAGGRKQPQHF. The CDR3 DNA sequence: TGTGCCAGCAGTTTAGGGGCCGGGGGCCGAAAACAGCCCCAGCATTTT. This chain connects TRBV28 to TRBJ1-5; D is perhaps TRBD1 (6 bases). Germline assignment: CDR1 MDHEN and CDR2 SYDVKM. The CDR3 covers 16 residues. V lost 2 bases and J lost 7, with 18 bases in between.

This clonotype came up a few times. The chain combines TRBV27 with TRBJ1-2, with D maybe TRBD1 (5 bases). There are 14 residues in the CDR3. The germline V gene encodes CDR1 MNHEY and CDR2 SMNVEV (reference sequence). V was trimmed by 6 bases and J by 8 bases, leaving 19 bases between them. The CDR3: CASRGLLPGLGYTF. In DNA form, the CDR3 reads TGTGCCAGCAGGGGCCTTCTTCCGGGGCTGGGCTACACCTTC.

In this sample, this clonotype turned up a few times. This sequence joins TRBV7-8 and TRBJ2-1; D possibly corresponds to TRBD1 (6 bases). V was shortened by 6 bases and J by 9 bases, with 12 bases between the two germline ends. Germline values: CDR1 SGHVS, CDR2 FQNEAQ. This CDR3 has 12 residues. CDR3 sequence: CASSSGVSEQFF. The DNA of the CDR3 is TGTGCCAGCAGTTCAGGGGTGAGTGAGCAGTTCTTC. Full variable domain (remainder filled in from reference TRBV7-8 and TRBJ2-1): GAGVSQSPRYKVAKRGQDVALRCDPISGHVSLFWYQQALGQGPEFLTYFQNEAQLDKSGLPSDRFFAERPEGSVSTLKIQRTQQEDSAVYLCASSSGVSEQFFGPGTRLTVL.

V and J are TRBV6-1 and TRBJ2-1, with 7 nucleotides matching TRBD2. Germline V CDR1 and CDR2: MNHNS, SASEGT. The CDR3 runs to 21 residues. Trimming at V came to 7 bases and at J to 0 bases, leaving 24 bases not matched to a gene. The CDR3: CASTPARSGLPLLLSYNEQFF. The CDR3 DNA reads TGTGCCAGCACCCCAGCACGGTCGGGACTACCGCTTCTCCTCTCCTACAATGAGCAGTTCTTC.

The chain recombines TRBV19 with TRBJ2-1, with 14 bases aligning to TRBD2. The germline V gene encodes CDR1 LNHDA and CDR2 SQIVND (reference sequence). The CDR3 totals 16 residues. The junction had 4 bases not matched to a gene; V was cut back by 5 bases and J by 4 bases. CDR3 amino acids: CASSPWTSGGYNEQFF. As DNA, the CDR3 is TGTGCCAGTAGTCCCTGGACTAGCGGGGGGTACAATGAGCAGTTCTTC.

This chain links TRBV12-3 or TRBV12-4 with TRBJ2-3, with 8 bases lining up with TRBD1. J was trimmed by 6 bases and V by 5 bases; bases with no gene match: 7. This CDR3 spans 14 amino acids. The CDR3 DNA is TGTGCCAGCAGTCCAGGACAGGGTTTGGATACGCAGTATTTT. Its protein product is CASSPGQGLDTQYF.

This clonotype was observed a few times. The rearrangement joins TRBV28 to TRBJ2-2; D remains unclear. V gave up 3 bases and J gave up 5 bases, with 7 bases separating them. The CDR3 has 13 amino acids. Germline CDR1 MDHEN, CDR2 SYDVKM. The DNA of the CDR3 is TGTGCCAGCAGTTTGATCCTAACCGGGGAGCTGTTTTTT. It is translated as CASSLILTGELFF.

This sequence joins TRBV7-9 and TRBJ2-5, with D perhaps matching TRBD1 (6 bases). V was trimmed by 5 bases and J by 1 base, leaving 17 bases between them. CDR1 and CDR2 from the germline V gene are SEHNR and FQNEAQ (reference sequence). The CDR3 covers 16 residues. The CDR3 region is CASSNNFDRIQETQYF. In DNA, the CDR3 is TGTGCCAGCAGCAATAACTTTGACAGGATCCAAGAGACCCAGTACTTC.

This clonotype was found many times. The chain links TRBV13 to TRBJ2-2; D is ambiguous. With 8 bases removed from V and 1 base from J, the gap between germline ends came to 20 bases. The germline V gene has CDR1 PRHDT and CDR2 FYEKMQ (reference sequence). The CDR3 is 17 amino acids. CDR3: CASSTEFMRLNTGELFF. The CDR3 DNA reads as TGTGCCAGCTCTACGGAGTTCATGCGATTGAACACCGGGGAGCTGTTTTTT.

The V gene is TRBV19, the J gene TRBJ1-1, with D perhaps matching TRBD1 (6 bases). CDR1 is LNHDA, CDR2 SQIVND, per germline (reference sequence). Trimming stripped 3 bases from V and 0 bases from J, with 11 bases between. The CDR3 sequence is 15 residues long. CDR3 residues: CASSIGGHLNTEAFF. DNA for the CDR3: TGTGCCAGTAGTATCGGGGGACACTTGAACACTGAAGCTTTCTTT.

The chain has TRBV6-2 or TRBV6-3 and TRBJ2-1; TRBD1 agrees at 10 bases. The CDR3 has 17 residues. The trim removed 2 bases at V and 3 bases at J, leaving 7 bases unmatched. Germline CDR1 reads MNHEY; CDR2 reads SVGEGT. The CDR3: CASSYPSTGGLYNEQFF. CDR3 in DNA: TGTGCCAGCAGTTACCCGTCGACAGGGGGCCTCTACAATGAGCAGTTCTTC.

This clonotype has a count of ten or more. V gene TRBV27 combines with J gene TRBJ1-2, with D possibly being TRBD1 (5 bases). Looked up from germline, CDR1 is MNHEY and CDR2 is SMNVEV (reference sequence). Trimming took off 3 bases at V and 0 bases at J, with 11 bases between the two ends. The CDR3 extends over 15 amino acids. This CDR3 reads CASSFGADANYGYTF. The CDR3 DNA follows: TGTGCCAGCAGTTTTGGGGCGGACGCTAACTATGGCTACACCTTC.

The V gene is TRBV7-8, the J gene TRBJ1-3, with D uncertain. Trimming pared 5 bases from V and 1 base from J, leaving 12 bases between. The CDR3 totals 15 residues. The germline V gene has CDR1 SGHVS and CDR2 FQNEAQ. This CDR3 is CASSQGVGSGNTIYF. The CDR3 DNA is TGTGCCAGCAGCCAAGGAGTAGGATCTGGAAACACCATATATTTT. The full variable domain, its missing parts supplied by reference TRBV7-8 and TRBJ1-3, is GAGVSQSPRYKVAKRGQDVALRCDPISGHVSLFWYQQALGQGPEFLTYFQNEAQLDKSGLPSDRFFAERPEGSVSTLKIQRTQQEDSAVYLCASSQGVGSGNTIYFGEGSWLTVV.

V and J are TRBV15 and TRBJ2-1; no reliable D call. This CDR3 has 13 residues. Per germline, CDR1 LNHNV and CDR2 YYDKDF (reference sequence). The V end lost 0 bases, the J end lost 6 bases, and 6 bases lay between the germline ends. CDR3 sequence reads: CATSRDRSNEQFF. The CDR3 DNA is TGTGCCACCAGCAGAGATCGAAGCAATGAGCAGTTCTTC. The complete variable domain, with remaining parts taken from reference TRBV15 and TRBJ2-1, reads DAMVIQNPRYQVTQFGKPVTLSCSQTLNHNVMYWYQQKSSQAPKLLFHYYDKDFNNEADTPDNFQSRRPNTSFCFLDIRSPGLGDTAMYLCATSRDRSNEQFFGPGTRLTVL.

In this sample, this clonotype turned up many times. The chain recombines TRBV28 with TRBJ1-1; D unresolved. With 5 bases removed from V and 1 base from J, the gap between germline ends came to 8 bases. This CDR3 has 13 residues. CDR1 and CDR2 (germline): MDHEN, SYDVKM. This CDR3 reads CASSRAKNTEAFF. CDR3 nucleotides: TGTGCCAGCAGTCGAGCGAAGAACACTGAAGCTTTCTTT. Based on the CDR3 plus reference TRBV28 and TRBJ1-1, the full variable domain is DVKVTQSSRYLVKRTGEKVFLECVQDMDHENMFWYRQDPGLGLRLIYFSYDVKMKEKGDIPEGYSVSREKKERFSLILESASTNQTSMYLCASSRAKNTEAFFGQGTRLTVV.